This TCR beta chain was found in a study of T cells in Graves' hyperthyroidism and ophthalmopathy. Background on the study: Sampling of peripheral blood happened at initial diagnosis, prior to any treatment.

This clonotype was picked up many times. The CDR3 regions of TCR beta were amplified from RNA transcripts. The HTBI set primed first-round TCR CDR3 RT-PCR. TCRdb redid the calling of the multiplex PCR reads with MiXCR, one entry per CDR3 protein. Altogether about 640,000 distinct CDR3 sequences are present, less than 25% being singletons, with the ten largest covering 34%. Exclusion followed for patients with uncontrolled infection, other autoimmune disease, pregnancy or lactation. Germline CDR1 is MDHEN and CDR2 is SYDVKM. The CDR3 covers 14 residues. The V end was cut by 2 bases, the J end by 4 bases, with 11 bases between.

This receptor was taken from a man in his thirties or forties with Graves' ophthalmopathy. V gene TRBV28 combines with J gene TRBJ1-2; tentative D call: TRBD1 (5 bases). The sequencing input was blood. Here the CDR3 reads CASSLGVGTYGYTF. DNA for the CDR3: TGTGCCAGCAGTTTAGGGGTCGGGACCTATGGCTACACCTTC.